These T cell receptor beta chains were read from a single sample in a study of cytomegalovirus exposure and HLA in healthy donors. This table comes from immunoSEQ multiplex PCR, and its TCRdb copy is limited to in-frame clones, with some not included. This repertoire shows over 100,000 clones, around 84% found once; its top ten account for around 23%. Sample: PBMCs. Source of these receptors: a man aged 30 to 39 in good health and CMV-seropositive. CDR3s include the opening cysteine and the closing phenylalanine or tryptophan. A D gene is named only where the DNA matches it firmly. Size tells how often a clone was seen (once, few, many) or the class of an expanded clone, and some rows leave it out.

CDR3 DNA: TGTGCCAGCAGCGCCCAAACTAGGCACAATGAGCAGTTCTTC; CDR3 protein: CASSAQTRHNEQFF; D gene: NA; clone size: NA; J gene: TRBJ2-1; V gene: TRBV9
CDR3 DNA: TGTGCCAGCAGCCTTAGACCCGGGACAGGGGGCTACGAGCAGTACTTC; CDR3 protein: CASSLRPGTGGYEQYF; D gene: TRBD1; clone size: NA; J gene: TRBJ2-7; V gene: TRBV14
CDR3 DNA: TGTGCCAGCAGCTTCGGGGGGGCGAGCACCGGGGAGCTGTTTTTT; CDR3 protein: CASSFGGASTGELFF; D gene: TRBD2; clone size: NA; J gene: TRBJ2-2; V gene: TRBV5-4
CDR3 DNA: TGCGCCAGCAGCCCAATCCCCAATCTAGCGGGAGGGCACACCGGGGAGCTGTTTTTT; CDR3 protein: CASSPIPNLAGGHTGELFF; D gene: TRBD2; clone size: NA; J gene: TRBJ2-2; V gene: TRBV5-1
CDR3 DNA: TGTGCCAGTAGTATTTTCGGGTATGAAGCTTTCTTT; CDR3 protein: CASSIFGYEAFF; D gene: NA; clone size: NA; J gene: TRBJ1-1; V gene: TRBV19
CDR3 DNA: TGTGCCAGCTCCTCGGGTTTAGGGGCGGGATCTCTGGAGACCCAGTACTTC; CDR3 protein: CASSSGLGAGSLETQYF; D gene: NA; clone size: NA; J gene: TRBJ2-5; V gene: TRBV7-9
CDR3 DNA: TGTGCCAGCAGATTAGCTACACCTGCAGAGACCCAGTACTTC; CDR3 protein: CASRLATPAETQYF; D gene: NA; clone size: NA; J gene: TRBJ2-5; V gene: TRBV6-1
CDR3 DNA: TGTGCCAGCAGCTTGACAGGGGGGAGCACCGGGGAGCTGTTTTTT; CDR3 protein: CASSLTGGSTGELFF; D gene: TRBD1; clone size: NA; J gene: TRBJ2-2; V gene: TRBV7-3
CDR3 DNA: TGTGCCAGCCGAGCCGTCCGAAGGGGGAACACCATATATTTT; CDR3 protein: CASRAVRRGNTIYF; D gene: NA; clone size: once; J gene: TRBJ1-3; V gene: TRBV11-2
CDR3 DNA: TGTGCCAGCAGCTTCCCGGGCGGGACTAGGAAGGATACGCAGTATTTT; CDR3 protein: CASSFPGGTRKDTQYF; D gene: TRBD2; clone size: NA; J gene: TRBJ2-3; V gene: TRBV7-9
CDR3 DNA: TGTGCCAGCAGCCAAGATCTCGACAGCTCCTACGAGCAGTACTTC; CDR3 protein: CASSQDLDSSYEQYF; D gene: NA; clone size: NA; J gene: TRBJ2-7; V gene: TRBV4-2
CDR3 DNA: TGTGCCAGCAGCTTGGGGGCGGGAGAGACCCAGTACTTC; CDR3 protein: CASSLGAGETQYF; D gene: NA; clone size: NA; J gene: TRBJ2-5; V gene: TRBV5-6
CDR3 DNA: TGCAGCGTCGCCCCGGGACAGGCACCCGAAAAACTGTTTTTT; CDR3 protein: CSVAPGQAPEKLFF; D gene: TRBD1; clone size: NA; J gene: TRBJ1-4; V gene: TRBV29-1
CDR3 DNA: TGTGCCTGGAGTAACGACAGGGGGTATGAGCAGTTCTTC; CDR3 protein: CAWSNDRGYEQFF; D gene: TRBD1; clone size: NA; J gene: TRBJ2-1; V gene: TRBV30
CDR3 DNA: TGCAGCGTTCTCATTGGGGGGGCAGATACGCAGTATTTT; CDR3 protein: CSVLIGGADTQYF; D gene: TRBD2; clone size: NA; J gene: TRBJ2-3; V gene: TRBV29-1
CDR3 DNA: TGCGCCAGCAGCTTGGCCATTTTATTTGGGACAGACAACTACAATGAGCAGTTCTTC; CDR3 protein: CASSLAILFGTDNYNEQFF; D gene: TRBD1; clone size: NA; J gene: TRBJ2-1; V gene: TRBV5-1
CDR3 DNA: TGTGCCAGCAGCCCATTAGGTGGCGGGGGGCGGGCAGATACGCAGTATTTT; CDR3 protein: CASSPLGGGGRADTQYF; D gene: TRBD2; clone size: NA; J gene: TRBJ2-3; V gene: TRBV28
CDR3 DNA: TGTGCCAGCTCACCCGGGGATAACTATGGCTACACCTTC; CDR3 protein: CASSPGDNYGYTF; D gene: NA; clone size: once; J gene: TRBJ1-2; V gene: TRBV18